Below are 17 T cell receptor beta chains sequenced from a single sample in a study of regulatory T cells in long-lasting Graves disease. Arm-PCR of CDR3 regions and iRepertoire HTBI primers were used to build TCR beta libraries. MiXCR, run by TCRdb on the multiplex PCR reads, gives a single entry per CDR3 protein. The sample contains about 430,000 distinct CDR3 sequences, about 15% of which appear only once. The time point denotes: newly diagnosed GD, antithyroid drugs for less than 3 months. RNA extracted from PBMCs served as the sequencing template. This sample was shared with a second study, whose subject was T cells in Graves' hyperthyroidism and ophthalmopathy.

The material sequenced was peripheral blood mononuclear cells (PBMCs), taken at new diagnosis, from a patient treated with antithyroid drugs. These receptors originate from a woman between 40 and 55 years old with Graves disease.

This clonotype was picked up a small number of times. This sequence joins TRBV14 and TRBJ2-1, with D perhaps TRBD2 (5 bases). CDR1 is SGHDN, CDR2 FVKESK, per germline. V shed 9 bases and J shed 7 bases, with 7 bases lying between them. There are 10 residues in the CDR3. CDR3 sequence (DNA): TGTGCCAGGAGCGGAAATGAGCAGTTCTTC. The encoded protein is CARSGNEQFF.

Concerning this clonotype itself: A far larger clone is just one base off, so this is likely a read error. The final CDR3 position lacks the conserved phenylalanine or tryptophan, pointing to a likely read error. The chain uses TRBV2 and TRBJ2-7; 9 bases match TRBD2. Trimming cost V 6 bases and J 5 bases; bases outside gene matches: 8. This CDR3 is built from 14 residues. Germline-derived CDR1 and CDR2 are SNHLY and FYNNEI. The CDR3 here is CASRPAGGVNEQYL. Here the CDR3 DNA reads TGTGCCAGCAGACCAGCGGGAGGTGTGAACGAGCAGTACTTA.

This clonotype was counted many times. The chain employs TRBV7-9 and TRBJ2-2; D unclear. V dropped 2 bases and J dropped 5 bases, with 9 bases sitting between them. The V gene's germline CDR1 is SEHNR and CDR2 FQNEAQ (reference sequence). The CDR3 totals 14 residues. The CDR3 DNA is TGTGCCAGCAGCTTAATAGTCCGGACCGGGGAGCTGTTTTTT. It codes for CASSLIVRTGELFF. The entire variable domain, with the rest obtained from reference TRBV7-9 and TRBJ2-2, is as follows: DTGVSQNPRHKITKRGQNVTFRCDPISEHNRLYWYRQTLGQGPEFLTYFQNEAQLEKSRLLSDRFSAERPKGSFSTLEIQRTEQGDSAMYLCASSLIVRTGELFFGEGSRLTVL.

At least ten counts were recorded for this clonotype. This sequence joins TRBV7-2 and TRBJ2-3; the D gene is possibly TRBD1 (5 bases). From germline, CDR1 is SGHTA and CDR2 FQGNSA. The germline V and J ends were trimmed by 1 base and 5 bases, with 13 bases remaining between them. The CDR3 is 15 amino acids. CDR3 sequence (DNA): TGTGCCAGCAGCTTAGTGGTTAGCCAGGGAGATACGCAGTATTTT. This codes for CASSLVVSQGDTQYF.

This clonotype has just a few counts. The chain has TRBV6-2 or TRBV6-3 and TRBJ2-7; 14 positions match TRBD2. CDR3 length: 17 residues. Germline V gene sequence: CDR1 MNHEY, CDR2 SVGEGT. V dropped 5 bases and J dropped 3; count of bases not matched to a gene: 9. CDR3 residues: CASSAASGLAGGYEQYF. The CDR3 DNA follows: TGTGCCAGCAGTGCCGCGAGCGGACTAGCGGGAGGCTACGAGCAGTACTTC.

This clonotype came up many times. J is TRBJ2-6 and V is TRBV28; D gene ambiguous. The CDR3 runs 16 residues. Germline-derived CDR1 and CDR2 are MDHEN and SYDVKM. V was clipped by 3 bases and J by 0 bases, with 9 bases between them. CDR3 protein: CASSLFSSSGANVLTF. CDR3 sequence (DNA): TGTGCCAGCAGTTTGTTCAGTAGCTCTGGGGCCAACGTCCTGACTTTC.

This clonotype was counted between two and nine times. This chain connects TRBV30 to TRBJ1-6; D possibly corresponds to TRBD1 (6 bases). The V gene lost 3 bases and the J gene lost 7 bases, with 13 bases spanning the gap. Looked up from germline, CDR1 is GTSNPN and CDR2 is SVGIG (reference sequence). The CDR3 spans 14 residues. CDR3 region: CAWSLGAGNSPLHF. In DNA, the CDR3 is TGTGCCTGGAGCCTGGGGGCCGGCAATTCACCCCTCCACTTT. The full variable domain, with the rest looked up from reference TRBV30 and TRBJ1-6, is SQTIHQWPATLVQPVGSPLSLECTVEGTSNPNLYWYRQAAGRGLQLLFYSVGIGQISSEVPQNLSASRPQDRQFILSSKKLLLSDSGFYLCAWSLGAGNSPLHFGNGTRLTVT.

This clonotype was observed at least ten times. The chain links TRBV7-6 to TRBJ1-1, with TRBD1 matching over 7 bases. CDR3 length: 15 residues. Germline V gives CDR1 SGHVS, CDR2 FNYEAQ. Losses at the gene ends were 7 bases for V and 0 bases for J; bases not matched to a gene: 8. CDR3 loop: CASTTGTAMNTEAFF. The DNA of the CDR3 is TGTGCCAGCACCACCGGGACAGCGATGAACACTGAAGCTTTCTTT.

In this sample, this clonotype turned up many times. The chain links TRBV11-2 to TRBJ2-1; 10 nucleotides agree with TRBD1. Unmatched junction bases numbered 24, after V lost 1 base and J lost 6 bases. The length of the CDR3 is 22 residues. Germline CDR1 reads SGHAT; CDR2 reads FQNNGV. The CDR3 spells CASSLASWEPGQGPRAFNEQFF. DNA for the CDR3: TGTGCCAGCAGCTTAGCCAGTTGGGAGCCGGGACAGGGGCCACGGGCGTTCAATGAGCAGTTCTTC.

The J gene is TRBJ1-1, the V gene TRBV2; possible D gene TRBD1, 6 bases. There are 12 residues in the CDR3. From germline, CDR1 is SNHLY and CDR2 FYNNEI. V lost 10 bases and J 0 bases, leaving 9 bases between the germline ends. The CDR3 is CATGAMNTEAFF. For the CDR3, the DNA is TGTGCCACAGGGGCGATGAACACTGAAGCTTTCTTT.

This clonotype was observed at least ten times. V gene TRBV29-1 combines with J gene TRBJ1-2; 11 bases fit TRBD1. Germline V gives CDR1 SQVTM, CDR2 ANQGSEA. CDR3 length equals 15 residues. V lost 2 bases to trimming and J lost 4 bases; unmatched junction nucleotides: 6. The CDR3 region is CSVEWDRGVGYGYTF. The CDR3 DNA is TGCAGCGTTGAATGGGACAGGGGGGTCGGCTATGGCTACACCTTC.

This clonotype was counted at least ten times. This rearrangement joins TRBV27 to TRBJ2-3; D perhaps matches TRBD1 (6 bases). Trimming cost V 3 bases and J 5 bases, with 9 bases left between them. The germline gives CDR1 MNHEY, CDR2 SMNVEV (reference sequence). The CDR3 extends over 13 amino acids. Here the CDR3 DNA reads TGTGCCAGCAGTTTGGGGGCCGGAGATACGCAGTATTTT. Translation: CASSLGAGDTQYF.

The chain joins TRBV19 to TRBJ1-2; 9 bases line up with TRBD1. The germline V gene has CDR1 LNHDA and CDR2 SQIVND (reference sequence). Germline trimming cut 10 bases from V and 5 bases from J; bases unmatched to any gene: 8. The CDR3 contains 13 residues. CDR3 in amino acids: CAIRDRVGYGYTF. The CDR3 DNA reads TGTGCCATTAGGGACAGGGTTGGATATGGCTACACCTTC. Drawing the rest from reference TRBV19 and TRBJ1-2, the complete variable domain is DGGITQSPKYLFRKEGQNVTLSCEQNLNHDAMYWYRQDPGQGLRLIYYSQIVNDFQKGDIAEGYSVSREKKESFPLTVTSAQKNPTAFYLCAIRDRVGYGYTFGSGTRLTVV.

This clonotype has a handful of counts. The chain combines TRBV5-1 with TRBJ1-2; D is possibly TRBD1 (5 bases). There are 15 residues in the CDR3. V shed 0 bases and J shed 8 bases, with 17 bases lying between them. Germline-derived CDR1 and CDR2 are SGHRS and YFSETQ. In DNA, the CDR3 is TGCGCCAGCAGCTTGGATGGACGGCGGGGGGAAGGCTACACCTTC. Protein sequence: CASSLDGRRGEGYTF.

This clonotype occurred many times. The V call is TRBV10-3, the J call TRBJ1-2; no definite D call. V was clipped by 10 bases and J by 1 base, with 13 bases between them. Germline values: CDR1 ENHRY, CDR2 SYGVKD. The CDR3 spans 13 residues. CDR3 sequence reads: CANTDELNYGYTF. The DNA of the CDR3 is TGTGCCAATACAGATGAACTTAACTATGGCTACACCTTC.

This clonotype has ten or more counts. The chain links TRBV11-2 to TRBJ2-7; D gene ambiguous. From germline, CDR1 is SGHAT and CDR2 FQNNGV. Trimming removed 1 base at V and 2 bases at J, with 15 bases between. This CDR3 region has 16 residues. CDR3 sequence (DNA): TGTGCCAGCAGCTTAGTCGTGATAGGAGCTGCCTACGAGCAGTACTTC. Translation gives CASSLVVIGAAYEQYF.

Comments on this clonotype: A much larger clone sits a single nucleotide away, making a read error possible. The CDR3 loop is CAWTIGGTWELFF. The DNA for the CDR3 is TGTGCCTGGACCATAGGGGGAACCTGGGAGCTGTTTTTT. The chain combines TRBV30 with TRBJ2-2; the D gene is possibly TRBD1 (6 bases). Germline lookup yields CDR1 GTSNPN and CDR2 SVGIG (reference sequence). The V and J ends lost 4 bases and 9 bases respectively, with 15 bases between them. The CDR3 is 13 residues long.